This T cell receptor (beta chain) originates from a study of response to subunit inactivated influenza vaccine. TCRdb reanalysed the RT-PCR reads using MiXCR and keeps one entry per CDR3 protein. The data contain about 520,000 distinct CDR3 sequences, roughly 7.6% of them singletons. In regard to this clonotype: The antigen is not known.

General observations from the study: The authors proposed limited new T cell recruitment per seasonal influenza vaccination.

The germline V gene has CDR1 MNHEY and CDR2 SVGEGT. Between the trimmed V and J ends, which lost 2 bases and 6 bases, there was a span of 7 bases. The CDR3 runs 13 residues. The sample here was PBMCs from blood, taken around 25 months after vaccination. V and J are TRBV6-2 or TRBV6-3 and TRBJ2-2, with D uncertain. The receptor was derived from a man aged 50 to 69 who received an inactivated influenza vaccine. The DNA for the CDR3 is TGTGCCAGCAGTTACGAATCCCCCGGGGAGCTGTTTTTT. Translated, it gives CASSYESPGELFF.